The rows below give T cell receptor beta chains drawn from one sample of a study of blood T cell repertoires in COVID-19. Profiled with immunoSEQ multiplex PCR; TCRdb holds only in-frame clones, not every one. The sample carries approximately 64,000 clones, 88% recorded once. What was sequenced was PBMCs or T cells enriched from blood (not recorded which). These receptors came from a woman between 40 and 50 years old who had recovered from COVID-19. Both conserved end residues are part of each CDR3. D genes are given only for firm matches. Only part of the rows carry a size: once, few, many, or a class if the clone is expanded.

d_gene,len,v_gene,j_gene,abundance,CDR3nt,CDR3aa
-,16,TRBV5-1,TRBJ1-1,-,TGCGCCAGCAGCTTGGAACCGACAGCTGGTATAACTGAAGCTTTCTTT,CASSLEPTAGITEAFF
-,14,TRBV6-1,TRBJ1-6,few,TGTGCCAGCAGTGAAGCCACAGGGAATTCACCCCTCCACTTT,CASSEATGNSPLHF
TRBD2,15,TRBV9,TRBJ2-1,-,TGTGCCAGCAGCGCTGCGGGGGGGCCTCTCAATGAGCAGTTCTTC,CASSAAGGPLNEQFF
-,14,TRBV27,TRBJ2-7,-,TGTGCCAGCAGCGTAATGACAGGCGCCTACGAGCAGTACTTC,CASSVMTGAYEQYF
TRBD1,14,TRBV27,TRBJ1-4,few,TGTGCCAGCAGAGGGGACAGAATTAATGAAAAACTGTTTTTT,CASRGDRINEKLFF
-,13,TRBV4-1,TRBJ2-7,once,TGCGCCAGCAGCCCGGGGGTCTCCTACGAGCAGTACTTC,CASSPGVSYEQYF
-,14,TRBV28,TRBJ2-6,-,TGTGCCAGCAGTTTATCATCTGGGGCCAACGTCCTGACTTTC,CASSLSSGANVLTF
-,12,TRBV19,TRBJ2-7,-,TGTGCCAGTAGTCGCGGGGCTGCCGAGCAGTACTTC,CASSRGAAEQYF
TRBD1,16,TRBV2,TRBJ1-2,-,TGTGCCAGCATCAATCGGGGGGGACAGGGGCCCTATGGCTACACCTTC,CASINRGGQGPYGYTF
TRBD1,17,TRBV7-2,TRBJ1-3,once,TGTGCCAGCAGCTTCCCGGGACAGAGACGCTCTGGAAACACCATATATTTT,CASSFPGQRRSGNTIYF
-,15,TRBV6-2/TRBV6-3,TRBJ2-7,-,TGTGCCAGCAGTTATCGGGACACAACTATATACGAGCAGTACTTC,CASSYRDTTIYEQYF
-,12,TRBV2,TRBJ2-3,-,TGTGCCAGCAGTCAGGAGGGAGATACGCAGTATTTT,CASSQEGDTQYF
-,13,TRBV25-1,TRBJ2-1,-,TGTGCCAGCAGCGGAACGCAGGACAATGAGCAGTTCTTC,CASSGTQDNEQFF
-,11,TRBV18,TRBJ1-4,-,TGTGCCAGCTTCTCGGGTGAAAAACTGTTTTTT,CASFSGEKLFF
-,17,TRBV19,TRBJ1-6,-,TGTGCCAGTAGAATCGGTGGACTTAGCTCCTATAATTCACCCCTCCACTTT,CASRIGGLSSYNSPLHF
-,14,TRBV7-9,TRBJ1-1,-,TGTGCCAGCAGCTTTGACACCGCGAACACTGAAGCTTTCTTT,CASSFDTANTEAFF
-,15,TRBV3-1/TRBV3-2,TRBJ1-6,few,TGTGCCAGCAGCCAAGAAGTAACAGCAAATTCACCCCTCCACTTT,CASSQEVTANSPLHF
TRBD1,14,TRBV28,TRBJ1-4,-,TGTGCCAGCAGCCGACAGGGTCTTAATGAAAAACTGTTTTTT,CASSRQGLNEKLFF
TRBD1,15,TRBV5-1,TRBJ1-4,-,TGCGCCAGCAGCCCGGACAGGGCCACTAATGAAAAACTGTTTTTT,CASSPDRATNEKLFF
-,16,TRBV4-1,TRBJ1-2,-,TGCGCCAGCAGCCCGGAGTACCCCAGGGTACCCTATGGCTACACCTTC,CASSPEYPRVPYGYTF
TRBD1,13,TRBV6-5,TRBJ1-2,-,TGTGCCAGCAGGAGGACAGGGCCTAAGGGCTACACCTTC,CASRRTGPKGYTF
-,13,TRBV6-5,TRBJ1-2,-,TGTGCAAGCAAGCAGCAGGGAGGGTATGGCTACACCTTC,CASKQQGGYGYTF
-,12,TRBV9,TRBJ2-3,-,TGTGCCAGCAGCATACAGGCAGATACGCAGTATTTT,CASSIQADTQYF
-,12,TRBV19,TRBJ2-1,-,TGTGCCAGTAGTATCAACTACAATGAGCAGTTCTTC,CASSINYNEQFF
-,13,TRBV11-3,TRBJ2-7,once,TGTGCCAGCAGCCCCGGATCGGGGAGCGAGCAGTACTTC,CASSPGSGSEQYF
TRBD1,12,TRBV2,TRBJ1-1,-,TGTGCCAGCGAGACAGGGGAGACTGAAGCTTTCTTT,CASETGETEAFF
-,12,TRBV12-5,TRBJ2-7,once,TGTGCTAGTGGTTTGGCACACTACGAGCAGTACTTC,CASGLAHYEQYF
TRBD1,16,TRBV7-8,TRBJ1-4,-,TGTGCCAGCAGTTCGGCAACAGGGGGCACTAATGAAAAACTGTTTTTT,CASSSATGGTNEKLFF
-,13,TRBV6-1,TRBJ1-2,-,TGTGCCAGCAGTGAAATACAGGGCCATGGCTACACCTTC,CASSEIQGHGYTF
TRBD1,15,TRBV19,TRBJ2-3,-,TGTGCCAGTAGTCAGGGGGCAGGGAGACGAGATACGCAGTATTTT,CASSQGAGRRDTQYF
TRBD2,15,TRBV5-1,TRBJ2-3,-,TGCGCCAGCAGCCCGGGAGGCGGGATCGATCATACGCAGTATTTT,CASSPGGGIDHTQYF
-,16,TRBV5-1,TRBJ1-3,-,TGCGCCAGCAGCTTGGGGGGACTTCGCTCTGGAAACACCATATATTTT,CASSLGGLRSGNTIYF
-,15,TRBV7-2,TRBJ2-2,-,TGTGCCAGCAGCTTCGTCGTACAAAACACCGGGGAGCTGTTTTTT,CASSFVVQNTGELFF
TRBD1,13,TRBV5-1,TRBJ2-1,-,TGCGCCAGCAGCACTCGACAGGGCAATGAGCAGTTCTTC,CASSTRQGNEQFF
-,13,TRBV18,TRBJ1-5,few,TGTGCCAGCTCCTTGGGCAGCAATCAGCCCCAGCATTTT,CASSLGSNQPQHF
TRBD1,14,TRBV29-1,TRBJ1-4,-,TGCAGCGTTACAACCGGGACAGGGACTGAAAAACTGTTTTTT,CSVTTGTGTEKLFF
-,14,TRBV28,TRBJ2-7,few,TGTGCCAGCAGTCCTCGGACTGGCTCCTACGAGCAGTACTTC,CASSPRTGSYEQYF
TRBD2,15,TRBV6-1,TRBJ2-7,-,TGTGCCAGCAGTGAGTTGTCTAGCGGGGACGACGAGCAGTACTTC,CASSELSSGDDEQYF